The clone carrying this T cell receptor beta chain was recorded many times. V shed 2 bases and J shed 2 bases, with 13 bases lying between them. The CDR3 runs to 14 residues. CDR1 is DFQATT, CDR2 SNEGSKA, per germline (reference sequence). The data were taken from a study of neurological immune-mediated disorders. One entry per CDR3 protein results from TCRdb running MiXCR on the 5' RACE reads. The sample contains tens of thousands of distinct CDR3 sequences, 5.2% of which appear only once. The genes are TRBV20-1 and TRBJ2-7, with D possibly being TRBD1 (6 bases). Sequenced sample: PBMCs. This TCR was recovered from a man younger than 30 with multiple sclerosis. CDR3 residues: CSARPQGEPYEQYF. CDR3 nucleotides: TGCAGTGCTAGACCACAGGGAGAACCCTACGAGCAGTACTTC.